The TCR beta chain under discussion was sequenced for a study of PD-1 blockade in mismatch repair-deficient tumors. Concerning this clone itself: Its matching antigen is unknown.

The CDR3 contains 14 residues. In germline, CDR1 is SNHLY, CDR2 FYNNEI. J was trimmed by 6 bases and V by 4 bases; bases with no gene match: 4. The repertoire was sequenced with immunoSEQ multiplex PCR; TCRdb's copy has only in-frame clones and lacks some. Counted here are 120,000 or so clones, 86% occurring once; the ten biggest clones make up 13%. Study conclusions and caveats: Rapid post-treatment expansion, then contraction, generally preceding radiologic response, marked tumor-resident clones.

The clonotype was recovered from an adult with mismatch repair-deficient cancer. The rearrangement joins TRBV2 to TRBJ2-1, with 9 positions matching TRBD1. Source: peripheral blood, taken 44 weeks after starting pembrolizumab. The CDR3 DNA reads as TGTGCCAGCAGTGGTGACAGGGGGGTCAATGAGCAGTTCTTC. It translates to CASSGDRGVNEQFF.